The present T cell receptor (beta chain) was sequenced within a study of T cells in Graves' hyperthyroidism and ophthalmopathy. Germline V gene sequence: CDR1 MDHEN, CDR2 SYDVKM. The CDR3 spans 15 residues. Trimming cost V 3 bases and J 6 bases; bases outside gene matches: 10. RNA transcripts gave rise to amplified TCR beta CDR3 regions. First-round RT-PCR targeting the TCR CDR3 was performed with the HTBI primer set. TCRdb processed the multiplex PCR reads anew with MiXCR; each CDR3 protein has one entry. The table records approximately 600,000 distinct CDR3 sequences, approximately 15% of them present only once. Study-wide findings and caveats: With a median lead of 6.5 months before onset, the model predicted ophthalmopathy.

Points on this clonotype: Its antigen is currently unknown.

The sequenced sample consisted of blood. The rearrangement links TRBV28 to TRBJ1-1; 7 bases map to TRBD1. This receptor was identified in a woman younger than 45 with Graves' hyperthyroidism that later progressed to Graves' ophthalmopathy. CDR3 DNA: TGTGCCAGCAGTTTGCCTATAGGGACAGTGCCTGAAGCTTTCTTT. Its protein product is CASSLPIGTVPEAFF.